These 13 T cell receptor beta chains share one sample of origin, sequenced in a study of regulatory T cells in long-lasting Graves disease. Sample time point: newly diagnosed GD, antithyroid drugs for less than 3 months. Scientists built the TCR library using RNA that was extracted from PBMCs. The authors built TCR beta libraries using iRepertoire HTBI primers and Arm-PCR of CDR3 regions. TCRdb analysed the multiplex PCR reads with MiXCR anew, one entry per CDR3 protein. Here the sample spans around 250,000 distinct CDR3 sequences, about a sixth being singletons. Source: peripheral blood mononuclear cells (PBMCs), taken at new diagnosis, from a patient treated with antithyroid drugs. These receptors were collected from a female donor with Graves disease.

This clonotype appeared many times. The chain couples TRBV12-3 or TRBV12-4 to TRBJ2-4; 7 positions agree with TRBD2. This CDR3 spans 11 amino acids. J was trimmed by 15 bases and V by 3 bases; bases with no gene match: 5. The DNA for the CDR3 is TGTGCCAGCAGTTTGGGCAGCGGGGTGTACTTC. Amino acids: CASSLGSGVYF.

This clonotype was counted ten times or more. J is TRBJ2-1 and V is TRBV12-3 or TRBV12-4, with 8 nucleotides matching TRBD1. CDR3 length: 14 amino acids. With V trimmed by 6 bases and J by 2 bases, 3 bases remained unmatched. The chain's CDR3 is CASSRTGTYNEQFF. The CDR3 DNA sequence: TGTGCCAGCAGCAGGACAGGGACCTACAATGAGCAGTTCTTC.

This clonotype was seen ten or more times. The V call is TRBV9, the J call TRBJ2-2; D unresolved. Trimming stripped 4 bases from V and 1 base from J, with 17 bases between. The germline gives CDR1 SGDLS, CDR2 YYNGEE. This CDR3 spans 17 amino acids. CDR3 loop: CASSPWPRTRNTGELFF. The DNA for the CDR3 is TGTGCCAGCAGCCCGTGGCCGCGAACCCGGAACACCGGGGAGCTGTTTTTT.

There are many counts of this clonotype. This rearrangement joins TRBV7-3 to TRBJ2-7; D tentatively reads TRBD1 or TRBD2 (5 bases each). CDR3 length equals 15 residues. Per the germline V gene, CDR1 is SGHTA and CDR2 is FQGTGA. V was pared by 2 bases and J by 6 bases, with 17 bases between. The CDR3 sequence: CASSLLGGPQGEQYF. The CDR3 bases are TGTGCCAGCAGCTTATTGGGCGGGCCCCAGGGCGAGCAGTACTTC.

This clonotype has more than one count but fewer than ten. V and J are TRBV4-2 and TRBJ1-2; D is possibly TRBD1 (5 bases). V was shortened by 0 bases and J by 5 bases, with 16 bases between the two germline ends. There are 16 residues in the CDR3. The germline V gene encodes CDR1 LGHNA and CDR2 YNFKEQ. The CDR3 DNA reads TGTGCCAGCAGCCAAGATCGGGGCACCAAAATTTATGGCTACACCTTC. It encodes CASSQDRGTKIYGYTF.

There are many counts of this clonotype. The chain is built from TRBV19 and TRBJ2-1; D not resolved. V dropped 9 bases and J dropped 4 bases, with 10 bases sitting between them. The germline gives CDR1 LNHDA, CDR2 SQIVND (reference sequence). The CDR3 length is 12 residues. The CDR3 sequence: CASSVNYNEQFF. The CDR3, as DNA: TGTGCCAGCAGTGTCAATTACAATGAGCAGTTCTTC.

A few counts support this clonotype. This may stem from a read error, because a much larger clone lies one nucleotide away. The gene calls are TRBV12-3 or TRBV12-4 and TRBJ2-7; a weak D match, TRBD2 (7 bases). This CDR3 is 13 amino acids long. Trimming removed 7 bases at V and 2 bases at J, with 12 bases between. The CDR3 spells CASTLGGPYEQYF. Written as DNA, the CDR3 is TGTGCCAGCACCCTCGGGGGGCCCTACGAGCAGTACTTC.

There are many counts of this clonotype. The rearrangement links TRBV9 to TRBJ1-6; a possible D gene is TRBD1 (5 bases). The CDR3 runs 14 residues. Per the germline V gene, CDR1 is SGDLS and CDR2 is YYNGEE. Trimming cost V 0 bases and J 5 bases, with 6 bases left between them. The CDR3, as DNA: TGTGCCAGCAGCGTAGAAGGGGATAATTCACCCCTCCACTTT. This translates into CASSVEGDNSPLHF.

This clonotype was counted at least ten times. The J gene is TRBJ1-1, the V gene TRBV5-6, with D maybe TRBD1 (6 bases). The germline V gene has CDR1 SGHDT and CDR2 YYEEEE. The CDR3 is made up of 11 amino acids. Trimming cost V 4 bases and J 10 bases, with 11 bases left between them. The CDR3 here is CASSLTGPAFF. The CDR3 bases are TGTGCCAGCAGCCTCACAGGGCCAGCTTTCTTT.

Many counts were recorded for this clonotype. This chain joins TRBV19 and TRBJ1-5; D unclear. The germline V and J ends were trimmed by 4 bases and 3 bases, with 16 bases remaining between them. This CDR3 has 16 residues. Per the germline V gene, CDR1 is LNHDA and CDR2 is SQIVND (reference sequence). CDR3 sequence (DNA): TGTGCCAGTAGTACCCGGACGGAATTAGCCAATCAGCCCCAGCATTTT. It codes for CASSTRTELANQPQHF.

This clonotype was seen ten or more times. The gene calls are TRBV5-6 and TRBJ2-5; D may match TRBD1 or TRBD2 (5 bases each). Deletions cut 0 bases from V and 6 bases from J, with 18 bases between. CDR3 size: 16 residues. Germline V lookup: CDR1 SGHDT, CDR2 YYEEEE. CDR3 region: CASSLGFAGSAKTQYF. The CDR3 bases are TGTGCCAGCAGCTTGGGGTTCGCAGGGAGTGCGAAGACCCAGTACTTC.

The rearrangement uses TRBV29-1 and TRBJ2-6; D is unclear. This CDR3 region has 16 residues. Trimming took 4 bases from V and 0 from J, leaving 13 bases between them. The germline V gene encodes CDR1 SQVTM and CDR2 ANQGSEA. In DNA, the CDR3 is TGCAGCGTTGGACCGATGAAGGGCTCTGGGGCCAACGTCCTGACTTTC. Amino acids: CSVGPMKGSGANVLTF.

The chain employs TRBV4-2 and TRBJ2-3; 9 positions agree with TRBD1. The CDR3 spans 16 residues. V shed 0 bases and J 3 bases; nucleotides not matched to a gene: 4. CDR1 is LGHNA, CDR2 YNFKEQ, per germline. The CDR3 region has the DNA TGTGCCAGCAGCCAAGAGGGGACAGGGATAACAGATACGCAGTATTTT. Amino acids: CASSQEGTGITDTQYF.